This TCR beta chain stems from a study of CD8+CD57+ T cells in acquired aplastic anemia. General study findings and limits: Simpson's diversity of CD8+ cells was not significantly different in patients compared with controls.

Before being chosen for sequencing, patients had shown CD8+CD57+ cell expansion by flow cytometry. This CDR3 has 15 amino acids. Germline CDR1 and CDR2: KGHDR and SFDVKD. Trimming removed 3 bases at V and 2 bases at J, with 12 bases between. Investigators profiled TCR beta VDJ and CDR3 from genomic DNA template. TCRdb processed the reads anew with MiXCR; each CDR3 protein has one entry. The repertoire consists of roughly 98,000 distinct CDR3 sequences, with 65% to 70% occurring once and the leading ten covering 55% to 65%. As for this clonotype: Its specificity is not known.

The source material was sorted CD4+, CD8+, or CD8+CD57+ T cells (not recorded which) from PBMCs. The sequence was collected from a human donor with aplastic anemia. The V and J genes are TRBV24-1 and TRBJ2-5, with D tentatively TRBD1 (6 bases). The CDR3 bases are TGTGCCACCAGTGATCAACAGGGCTTTCAAGAGACCCAGTACTTC. This codes for CATSDQQGFQETQYF.